This TCR beta chain was profiled in a study of T-cell memory formation after mild COVID-19. One entry per CDR3 protein results from TCRdb running MiXCR on the 5' RACE reads. This table holds 350,000 to 550,000 distinct CDR3 sequences, around 17% found once. Germline V gene sequence: CDR1 SGDLS, CDR2 YYNGEE. CDR3 length: 18 residues. Trimming cost V 3 bases and J 0 bases; bases outside gene matches: 8. This clonotype was seen a few times. The sequence was obtained from a man aged 18 to 30 who had mild COVID-19 (a few samples of this study predate the infection). Cell type and time point are not known. The chain carries TRBV9 and TRBJ2-4; the match to TRBD1 covers 11 bases. Sequenced input: PBMCs or a T cell subset sorted from them (not recorded which). CDR3 in amino acids: CASSAGTGGLGAKNIQYF. CDR3 nucleotide sequence: TGTGCCAGCAGCGCCGGGACAGGGGGATTAGGAGCCAAAAACATTCAGTACTTC.